This TCR beta chain is drawn from a study of human T cells and chemical hapten exposure. This CDR3 spans 13 amino acids. The germline V gene encodes CDR1 SGHTA and CDR2 FQGNSA. With 9 bases clipped from V and 1 base from J, the junction kept 5 bases outside the gene matches. Time point reported: patch test 2, 6 weeks after DPC sensitization. Treatment denoted: therapeutic diphenylcyclopropenone sensitization with weekly scalp DPC. Study-wide results and limits: The number of TCRs above 1 in 1000 frequency did not change after DPC sensitization.

A few counts support this clonotype. Its antigen is unidentified. TCRdb re-called the RACE reads with MiXCR, one entry per CDR3 protein. The data show about 110,000 distinct CDR3 sequences, about a tenth seen once. The specimen was whole blood, collected in connection with sensitization to the hapten diphenylcyclopropenone (DPC). This sequence joins TRBV7-2 and TRBJ1-1; the match to TRBD1 covers 7 bases. This clonotype was sampled from a woman aged 35 to 49 with alopecia areata. Some clones in this sample may be carry-over from other donors' samples. The CDR3 sequence is CASSGGRNTEAFF. The CDR3, as DNA: TGTGCCAGTTCAGGGGGGAGGAACACTGAAGCTTTCTTT.